Listed below are T cell receptor beta chains from one sample, sequenced in a study of cytomegalovirus exposure and HLA in healthy donors. TCRdb keeps only in-frame clones here, not all; method: immunoSEQ multiplex PCR. The sample has under 150,000 clones, over 70% seen once. Specimen: PBMCs. The origin of the receptors is a woman aged 40 to 50 in good health and CMV-seronegative. Each CDR3 is given with its conserved first and last residue. D genes are given only for firm matches. Size tells how often a clone was seen (once, few, many) or the class of an expanded clone, and some rows leave it out.

few	.	TRBV15	TRBJ2-1	TGTGCCACCAGCATCTCCCGGGGATACAATGAGCAGTTCTTC	CATSISRGYNEQFF
.	.	TRBV5-6	TRBJ2-5	TGTGCCAGCAGCTTCTGGCACCCAGAGACCCAGTACTTC	CASSFWHPETQYF
.	.	TRBV19	TRBJ2-7	TGTGCCAGCACCGGGACAAGGAGCTACGAGCAGTACTTC	CASTGTRSYEQYF
.	TRBD2	TRBV5-1	TRBJ2-5	TGCGCCAGCAGCCCCGGACTAGCGGGAGGAGAGACCCAGTACTTC	CASSPGLAGGETQYF
.	TRBD2	TRBV5-1	TRBJ2-7	TGCGCCGCTAGCGGGGGGCCGTACGAGCAGTACTTC	CAASGGPYEQYF
.	.	TRBV9	TRBJ1-1	TGTGCCAGCAGCGTTGGAGGGGAGGCCACTGAAGCTTTCTTT	CASSVGGEATEAFF
.	.	TRBV27	TRBJ2-7	TGTGCCAGCAGTGCGACAGCCGCCTACGAGCAGTACTTC	CASSATAAYEQYF
few	.	TRBV6-5	TRBJ1-5	TGTGCCACGCGGGCTCCCAATCAGCCCCAGCATTTT	CATRAPNQPQHF
.	TRBD1	TRBV19	TRBJ1-1	TGTGCCAGTAGTTATACAGGGGGCACTGAAGCTTTCTTT	CASSYTGGTEAFF
few	.	TRBV21-1	TRBJ2-1	TGTGCCAGCAGCAAACCAACCGGGGACAGGGGGCCCCCTCCCTACAATGAGCAGTTCTTC	CASSKPTGDRGPPPYNEQFF
.	.	TRBV7-2	TRBJ2-3	TGTGCCAGCAGCTTAGCGCAGGAGCGGAGTACAGATACGCAGTATTTT	CASSLAQERSTDTQYF
.	.	TRBV6-6	TRBJ2-2	TGTGCCAGCAGCCAGACTGAATACACCGGGGAGCTGTTTTTT	CASSQTEYTGELFF
.	TRBD1	TRBV30	TRBJ1-2	TGTGCCTGGGTACAGGGGGCTACAAGGGATGGCTACACCTTC	CAWVQGATRDGYTF
.	TRBD2	TRBV19	TRBJ2-7	TGTGCCAGTAGTATGGGAGGGCTCCAAGCCTACGAGCAGTACTTC	CASSMGGLQAYEQYF
.	.	TRBV18	TRBJ1-1	TGTGCCAGCTCGACCCTCCAGGGGAGGGGAACTGAAGCTTTCTTT	CASSTLQGRGTEAFF
.	TRBD1	TRBV27	TRBJ1-5	TGTGCCAGCAGTCCCTCAGGGGGAAATCGGCCCCAGCATTTT	CASSPSGGNRPQHF
few	.	TRBV4-1	TRBJ2-3	TGCGCCAGCAGCCAAGGGCGGGGAGCTAGCACAGATACGCAGTATTTT	CASSQGRGASTDTQYF
.	.	TRBV11-2	TRBJ2-7	TGTGCCAGCAGCTTTGGGCTCTACGAGCAGTACTTC	CASSFGLYEQYF
.	.	TRBV7-3	TRBJ2-7	TGTGCCAGCAGCTTAACCAGCGCCACACCCGACTCCTACGAGCAGTACTTC	CASSLTSATPDSYEQYF
.	TRBD1	TRBV19	TRBJ1-2	TGTGCCAGTAGTATAGGGCTCGGGGACAGCCAGATCGGCTACACCTTC	CASSIGLGDSQIGYTF
.	TRBD1	TRBV7-3	TRBJ2-3	TGTGCCAGCAGCCCTCGAGGAGACAGGGGCACAGATACGCAGTATTTT	CASSPRGDRGTDTQYF
.	.	TRBV15	TRBJ1-2	TGTGCCACCAGCATTTGCCGAGTCTGCTTC	CATSICRVCF
.	.	TRBV7-3	TRBJ2-5	TGTGCCAGCAGCTATTCCAGCGGGGAGACCCAGTACTTC	CASSYSSGETQYF
.	.	TRBV7-3	TRBJ1-2	TGTGCCAGCAGCTTACTGGCAGGGACTAACTATGACTACACCTTC	CASSLLAGTNYDYTF
.	.	TRBV28	TRBJ2-7	TGTGCCAGCACCCAGCAGGGTCGCGAGCAGTACTTC	CASTQQGREQYF
few	TRBD2	TRBV6-6	TRBJ2-7	TGTGCCACAACCGGGACTAGCATCGCCTACGAGCAGTACTTC	CATTGTSIAYEQYF
few	TRBD2	TRBV13	TRBJ2-1	TGTGCCAGCAGCCACGCGGGAGAATCCAATGAGCAGTTCTTC	CASSHAGESNEQFF
few	TRBD1	TRBV12-5	TRBJ1-1	TGTGCTAGTGCCGTGGACAGGGCTGAAGCTTTCTTT	CASAVDRAEAFF
.	TRBD1	TRBV27	TRBJ1-2	TGTGCCAGCAGTCCCTCAGGGACAGGTTACGCCCCGAACTATGGCTACACCTTC	CASSPSGTGYAPNYGYTF
.	TRBD2	TRBV6-4	TRBJ2-3	TGTGCCAGCAGTAGACTAGCGGGGGGGCCGGATACGCAGTATTTT	CASSRLAGGPDTQYF
.	TRBD2	TRBV5-6	TRBJ2-3	TGTGCCAGCAGCTTGCGTACGGGACTAGCGGGACTCACAGATACGCAGTATTTT	CASSLRTGLAGLTDTQYF
.	.	TRBV5-6	TRBJ2-1	TGTGCCAGCAGCTTGAGCCTAGATGACAATGAGCAGTTCTTC	CASSLSLDDNEQFF
.	TRBD2	TRBV15	TRBJ2-3	TGTGCCACCAGCAGAGATCCGAGGGGAGGGAGCACAGATACGCAGTATTTT	CATSRDPRGGSTDTQYF
few	.	TRBV28	TRBJ1-5	TGTGCCAGCCGTACCCTCATAGCAATCAGCCCCCAGCATTTT	CASRTLIAISPQHF
.	TRBD1	TRBV2	TRBJ1-1	TGTGCCAGTCTTTTTCCGGACAGGGGAGATGAAGCTTTCTTT	CASLFPDRGDEAFF
few	TRBD2	TRBV2	TRBJ2-3	TGTGCCAGCAGTCATCGGACTAGCGGGAGCACAGATACGCAGTATTTT	CASSHRTSGSTDTQYF
.	.	TRBV28	TRBJ2-4	TGTGCCAGCAGTTCGGACACCTCGGCCAAAAACATTCAGTACTTC	CASSSDTSAKNIQYF
.	.	TRBV27	TRBJ1-2	TGTGCCAGCGGTTTGGGATGGACAGTGCCGTTGGTCGGCTACACCTTC	CASGLGWTVPLVGYTF
.	.	TRBV30	TRBJ1-6	TGTGCCTGGATGGGCATCACCTATAATTCACCCCTCCACTTT	CAWMGITYNSPLHF
once	.	TRBV28	TRBJ1-2	TGTGCCAGCAGTGCCGGACAAGGCGGCTACACCTTC	CASSAGQGGYTF
few	TRBD2	TRBV2	TRBJ2-5	TGTGCCAGCAGAATGAGTACGGGACTAGCAGAGACCCAGTACTTC	CASRMSTGLAETQYF
.	TRBD2	TRBV9	TRBJ2-3	TGTGCCAGCTCACTGGGCAGCGGGAGCGGCACAGATACGCAGTATTTT	CASSLGSGSGTDTQYF
.	.	TRBV19	TRBJ1-6	TGTGCCAGTACGGAGAGTAACCGTTCACCCCTCCACTTT	CASTESNRSPLHF
.	.	TRBV5-1	TRBJ1-4	TGCGCCAGCAGCACGGTGGGCGGGACCTCTAATGAAAAACTGTTTTTT	CASSTVGGTSNEKLFF
.	TRBD1	TRBV14	TRBJ2-7	TGTGCCAGCAGCCAACGGGACAGGGGCTACGAGCAGTACTTC	CASSQRDRGYEQYF
.	TRBD1	TRBV28	TRBJ1-5	TGTGCCAGCAGTTTATCGGACAGGGAGGATCAGCCCCAGCATTTT	CASSLSDREDQPQHF
.	.	TRBV6-5	TRBJ2-4	TGTGCCAGCAAAGGAGCGGTAGCCAAAAACATTCAGTACTTC	CASKGAVAKNIQYF
few	TRBD2	TRBV19	TRBJ2-1	TGTGCCAGTAGTATAGTCGCGACTAGCGGGGGGGCGGGTGGTGAGCAGTTCTTC	CASSIVATSGGAGGEQFF
once	.	TRBV5-1	TRBJ1-1	TGCGCCAGCAGCTTTTTCATGACTGGTGACACTGAAGCTTTCTTT	CASSFFMTGDTEAFF
.	.	TRBV28	TRBJ1-5	TGTGCCAGCACGCCATCCGGGGGAGGTAATCAGCCCCAGCATTTT	CASTPSGGGNQPQHF